One and the same sample provided the 14 T cell receptor beta chains below, sequenced in a study of blood T cell repertoires in COVID-19. The method was immunoSEQ multiplex PCR; TCRdb's version includes in-frame clones alone and lacks a portion of them. This sample has 300,000 to 400,000 clones, with under 90% found just once. Sequencing used PBMCs or T cells enriched from blood (not recorded which). The receptors were gathered from a man aged 60-69 years who had recovered from COVID-19.

The V and J genes are TRBV9 and TRBJ2-2; tentatively, D is TRBD2 (5 bases). The V and J ends lost 0 bases and 0 bases respectively, with 6 bases between them. This CDR3 region has 15 residues. Germline-derived CDR1 and CDR2 are SGDLS and YYNGEE. CDR3 in amino acids: CASSVDGTNTGELFF. The CDR3 bases are TGTGCCAGCAGCGTAGACGGGACGAACACCGGGGAGCTGTTTTTT.

The chain couples TRBV27 to TRBJ2-4, with 8 bases aligning to TRBD1. This CDR3 comprises 14 residues. Germline lookup yields CDR1 MNHEY and CDR2 SMNVEV (reference sequence). The V segment lost 7 bases and the J segment 8 bases; nucleotides outside the gene matches: 10. CDR3 region: CASKNQGARDIQYF. CDR3 DNA sequence: TGTGCCAGCAAGAATCAGGGGGCGAGAGACATTCAGTACTTC.

The J gene is TRBJ2-7, the V gene TRBV27, with 10 bases that match TRBD2. Unmatched junction bases numbered 9, after V lost 6 bases and J lost 4 bases. The germline gives CDR1 MNHEY, CDR2 SMNVEV (reference sequence). This CDR3 spans 15 amino acids. CDR3 residues: CASRLLAGELYEQYF. The CDR3 DNA reads as TGTGCCAGCAGACTCCTAGCGGGGGAACTTTACGAGCAGTACTTC.

The chain couples TRBV10-3 to TRBJ2-7; D possibly corresponds to TRBD2 (6 bases). The ends were cut back, 0 bases at V and 3 bases at J, with 12 bases in the middle. Germline V lookup: CDR1 ENHRY, CDR2 SYGVKD. CDR3 length: 15 amino acids. For the CDR3, the DNA is TGTGCCATCAGTGAGTCTGGGACTGGATTCTACGAGCAGTACTTC. It translates to CAISESGTGFYEQYF.

The J gene is TRBJ1-1, the V gene TRBV7-2, with TRBD1 matching 7 bases. The V segment lost 6 bases and the J segment 1 base; nucleotides outside the gene matches: 2. Germline assignment: CDR1 SGHTA and CDR2 FQGNSA. This CDR3 is built from 13 residues. CDR3 loop: CASRWTGNTEAFF. CDR3 bases: TGTGCCAGCAGGTGGACAGGGAACACTGAAGCTTTCTTT.

This chain joins TRBV5-1 and TRBJ2-5, with 10 bases matching TRBD1. J was trimmed by 5 bases and V by 2 bases; bases with no gene match: 3. The germline V gene encodes CDR1 SGHRS and CDR2 YFSETQ. This CDR3 is built from 14 residues. CDR3 nucleotides: TGCGCCAGCAGCTTTCCGGACAGGGGGGAGACCCAGTACTTC. Protein: CASSFPDRGETQYF.

The chain links TRBV7-9 to TRBJ2-1; 14 bases are a match to TRBD2. The CDR3 sequence is 17 residues long. CDR1 and CDR2 (germline): SEHNR, FQNEAQ (reference sequence). Germline trimming cut 4 bases from V and 7 bases from J; bases unmatched to any gene: 9. The CDR3 DNA is TGTGCCAGCAGCTCGGGACTAGCGGGAGTTATTGGTAATGAGCAGTTCTTC. It yields the protein CASSSGLAGVIGNEQFF.

The CDR3, as DNA: TGCGCCAGCAGCTCCAGAACAGGATCTACCTACGAGCAGTACTTC. Encoded protein: CASSSRTGSTYEQYF. The V and J genes are TRBV5-1 and TRBJ2-7; TRBD1 is a possible D gene (5 bases). Between the trimmed V and J ends, which lost 3 bases and 2 bases, there was a span of 15 bases. Germline V lookup: CDR1 SGHRS, CDR2 YFSETQ. The CDR3 loop spans 15 amino acids.

The gene calls are TRBV29-1 and TRBJ2-1, with TRBD2 identical over 11 bases. CDR1 and CDR2 (germline): SQVTM, ANQGSEA. The CDR3 spans 16 residues. V shed 2 bases and J 7 bases; nucleotides not matched to a gene: 10. The CDR3 nucleotides are TGCAGCGTTGAAACTAGCGGGAGTAGGTCGTGGAATGAGCAGTTCTTC. This sequence encodes CSVETSGSRSWNEQFF.

This clone occurred a few times. V gene TRBV11-2 combines with J gene TRBJ2-2, with TRBD1 as a possible D gene (6 bases). The CDR3 covers 13 residues. V was trimmed by 5 bases and J by 8 bases, leaving 12 bases between them. Germline CDR1 SGHAT, CDR2 FQNNGV. The CDR3 loop reads CASSNDRLGELFF. The CDR3 region has the DNA TGTGCCAGCAGCAACGACAGGTTAGGGGAGCTGTTTTTT. The whole variable domain, filled in from reference TRBV11-2 and TRBJ2-2, reads EAGVAQSPRYKIIEKRQSVAFWCNPISGHATLYWYQQILGQGPKLLIQFQNNGVVDDSQLPKDRFSAERLKGVDSTLKIQPAKLEDSAVYLCASSNDRLGELFFGEGSRLTVL.

The rearrangement uses TRBV29-1 and TRBJ1-1, with D maybe TRBD1 (5 bases). CDR1 is SQVTM, CDR2 ANQGSEA, per germline. The germline V and J ends were trimmed by 1 base and 1 base, with 7 bases remaining between them. The CDR3 extends over 13 amino acids. The CDR3 is CSVEGQGNTEAFF. As DNA, the CDR3 is TGCAGCGTTGAAGGGCAGGGGAACACTGAAGCTTTCTTT.

This clone was found a few times. The same CDR3 can be traced to other DNA sequences in this sample. V usage is TRBV7-9 and J usage is TRBJ1-1; tentatively, D is TRBD1 (6 bases). V was pared by 6 bases and J by 4 bases, with 12 bases between. There are 13 residues in the CDR3. Germline V gene sequence: CDR1 SEHNR, CDR2 FQNEAQ (reference sequence). CDR3 nucleotide sequence: TGTGCCAGCAGTCTACAGGGCGGCACTGAAGCTTTCTTT. This translates into CASSLQGGTEAFF.

This sequence joins TRBV6-5 and TRBJ2-7; 7 bases match TRBD2. This CDR3 is 15 amino acids long. CDR1 and CDR2 (germline): MNHEY, SVGAGI. V trimming: 2 bases; J trimming: 2 bases; junction bases outside the gene matches: 6. The CDR3 sequence is CASSYRLAQAYEQYF. The CDR3 DNA sequence: TGTGCCAGCAGTTACAGACTAGCACAAGCCTACGAGCAGTACTTC.

This clone was seen just once. The genes are TRBV6-2 or TRBV6-3 and TRBJ1-5; a weak D match, TRBD1 (6 bases). The length of the CDR3 is 14 residues. V was trimmed by 2 bases and J by 6 bases, leaving 11 bases between them. Germline CDR1 is MNHEY and CDR2 is SVGEGT. The DNA of the CDR3 is TGTGCCAGCAGTTACGACAGGATTGGTCAGCCCCAGCATTTT. Translating it yields CASSYDRIGQPQHF.